The 13 T cell receptor beta chains presented below share a single source sample, sequenced in a study of a mutant IDH1 vaccine in newly diagnosed glioma. Time point specified: baseline, week 1 (first vaccination visit). Stated treatment: pre-vaccination baseline after standard-of-care therapy. Libraries were prepared by immunoSEQ multiplex PCR; TCRdb keeps only in-frame clonotypes and omits some of them. The data show around 37,000 clones, with around 82% seen just once and 7.5% to 9.5% held by the top ten. The sample here was PBMCs, taken from a glioma patient treated with radiotherapy, temozolomide or both. These TCRs come from a man aged 35 to 55 with glioma. Some clones in this sample may be carry-over from other donors' samples.

This clone was counted only a few times. The J gene is TRBJ2-1, the V gene TRBV29-1; weak D call: TRBD1 (5 bases). The CDR3 is 16 amino acids. V lost 0 bases and J 1 base, leaving 13 bases between the germline ends. CDR1 is SQVTM and CDR2 is ANQGSEA in the germline V gene. The CDR3 loop reads CSVEEPRVGSYNEQFF. As DNA, the CDR3 is TGCAGCGTTGAAGAGCCCAGGGTAGGATCCTACAATGAGCAGTTCTTC.

The chain combines TRBV9 with TRBJ2-7; no firm D call. Trimming left V 0 bases short and J 3 bases short, with 7 bases between. Germline V lookup: CDR1 SGDLS, CDR2 YYNGEE. The CDR3 totals 13 residues. For the CDR3, the DNA is TGTGCCAGCAGCGTAGGTTCAGACTACGAGCAGTACTTC. Translated, it gives CASSVGSDYEQYF.

J is TRBJ1-2 and V is TRBV6-6, with 7 bases that match TRBD1. The CDR3 runs to 15 residues. The V and J ends lost 2 bases and 5 bases, in that order; junction bases with no gene match: 8. Germline V gene data show CDR1 as MNHNY and CDR2 as SVGAGI (reference sequence). For the CDR3, the DNA is TGTGCCAGCAGTTACAACCGGGACAGAGCGTATGGCTACACCTTC. Its translation is CASSYNRDRAYGYTF.

This chain uses TRBV9 with TRBJ1-4; TRBD1 aligns across 12 bases. The V gene end was trimmed by 0 bases and the J gene end by 7 bases; junction bases not matched to a gene: 10. Germline CDR1 and CDR2: SGDLS and YYNGEE. This CDR3 has 18 residues. Written as DNA, the CDR3 is TGTGCCAGCAGCGTAGAGTCAGGGACAGGGGGCGCGTTTGAAAAACTGTTTTTT. Residues: CASSVESGTGGAFEKLFF.

The chain joins TRBV5-1 to TRBJ2-7, with TRBD1 matching over 11 bases. The V gene's germline CDR1 is SGHRS and CDR2 YFSETQ. The CDR3 contains 16 residues. V shed 4 bases, J shed 3 bases, and the junction held 9 bases outside the gene matches. In nucleotides, the CDR3 is TGCGCCAGCAGCCCGGGGACAGGGGGATTGATCTACGAGCAGTACTTC. Amino acids: CASSPGTGGLIYEQYF.

This clone appeared a few times. The chain links TRBV10-3 to TRBJ2-7, with D possibly matching TRBD1 (6 bases). The CDR3 spans 15 residues. V was cut by 6 bases and J by 6 bases, with 21 bases left in between. Germline CDR1 ENHRY, CDR2 SYGVKD. This CDR3 reads CAIRGDNGRVSEQYF. DNA for the CDR3: TGTGCCATCAGGGGGGACAACGGAAGAGTTAGCGAGCAGTACTTC.

V and J are TRBV27 and TRBJ1-1; possible D gene TRBD1, 6 bases. Germline V lookup: CDR1 MNHEY, CDR2 SMNVEV (reference sequence). V was pared by 6 bases and J by 6 bases, with 17 bases between. This CDR3 comprises 14 residues. The CDR3 is CASSPPQGWAEAFF. CDR3 nucleotide sequence: TGTGCCAGCAGCCCCCCACAGGGATGGGCTGAAGCTTTCTTT.

Here the CDR3 DNA reads TGTGCCAGCAGTGAATTTCCGAATGGGCAAGAGACCCAGTACTTC. Translating gives CASSEFPNGQETQYF. The chain employs TRBV2 and TRBJ2-5; D gene uncertain. The V end was cut by 2 bases, the J end by 2 bases, with 12 bases between. There are 15 residues in the CDR3. Per the germline V gene, CDR1 is SNHLY and CDR2 is FYNNEI.

The V call is TRBV10-3, the J call TRBJ2-7, with TRBD1 matching over 10 bases. The CDR3 contains 19 residues. Trimming took 1 base from V and 6 from J; bases not matched to a gene: 18. The germline CDR1 and CDR2 sequences are ENHRY and SYGVKD. This chain's CDR3 is CAISEFLIRRGQGKIEQYF. The CDR3 DNA reads TGTGCCATCAGTGAGTTTTTAATTCGTCGGGGACAGGGGAAAATCGAGCAGTACTTC.

The V gene is TRBV10-3, the J gene TRBJ1-1; 11 bases align to TRBD1. Germline-derived CDR1 and CDR2 are ENHRY and SYGVKD. CDR3 size: 16 residues. V shed 6 bases, J shed 1 base, and the junction held 7 bases outside the gene matches. The CDR3 sequence is CAISRDRGVANTEAFF. The DNA for the CDR3 is TGTGCCATCAGCAGGGACAGGGGGGTTGCGAACACTGAAGCTTTCTTT.

CDR3 protein: CASSQPPLAGGHTDTQYF. Written as DNA, the CDR3 is TGTGCCAGCAGCCAACCTCCACTAGCGGGGGGGCACACAGATACGCAGTATTTT. This sequence joins TRBV4-2 and TRBJ2-3; 13 bases map to TRBD2. Germline V gives CDR1 LGHNA, CDR2 YNFKEQ. CDR3 length equals 18 residues. The V segment lost 2 bases and the J segment 2 bases; nucleotides outside the gene matches: 7.

The rearrangement uses TRBV7-9 and TRBJ2-7; D perhaps matches TRBD2 (6 bases). Trimming took 5 bases from V and 3 from J, leaving 11 bases between them. This CDR3 has 13 amino acids. Germline V lookup: CDR1 SEHNR, CDR2 FQNEAQ (reference sequence). DNA of the CDR3: TGTGCCAGCAGCGAAGGGGAGGTCTACGAGCAGTACTTC. Its translation: CASSEGEVYEQYF.

The J gene is TRBJ1-1, the V gene TRBV30, with D perhaps TRBD1 (6 bases). V was trimmed by 1 base and J by 11 bases, leaving 17 bases between them. CDR3 length: 13 residues. Germline assignment: CDR1 GTSNPN and CDR2 SVGIG (reference sequence). The CDR3 protein is CAWSELYGGRAFF. The CDR3 bases are TGTGCCTGGAGTGAACTTTATGGGGGGCGGGCTTTCTTT.